This TCR beta chain came from a study of blood T cell repertoires in COVID-19. Original data processing: Amplification of reference gene primers was used by the study to estimate nucleated cell counts. The data were produced by immunoSEQ multiplex PCR, yet TCRdb's version contains in-frame clones alone and is incomplete. V, J and clone size were drawn from that table, and D and trimming were deduced from the DNA. The sample lists fewer than 200,000 clones, roughly 84% occurring once. A Seattle source enrolled patients during active infection and followed them longitudinally. Germline lookup yields CDR1 SSHAT and CDR2 FNYEAQ (reference sequence). Trimming took 2 bases from V and 5 from J; bases not matched to a gene: 7. The CDR3 covers 15 residues. This clone occurred once.

This chain uses TRBV7-7 with TRBJ2-5; 8 nucleotides line up with TRBD2. The TCR comes from a woman in her forties or fifties with COVID-19, enrolled during active disease. The material sequenced was peripheral blood. The CDR3 nucleotides are TGTGCCAGCAGCTTAACGGGGGGGGCCTCGGAGACCCAGTACTTC. Protein product: CASSLTGGASETQYF.